Presented here are 11 T cell receptor beta chains from one specimen sequenced in a study of memory CD4+ T cells and cytomegalovirus serostatus. The sort gate was single viable CD3+CD4+CD8-CD45RO+ cells for memory CD4+ T cells. Sequencing used immunoSEQ multiplex PCR; TCRdb keeps in-frame clones, though not all of them. The table records some 52,000 clones, around 82% of them present only once. The sequenced sample was memory CD4+ T cells from blood. Source of these receptors: an adult in good health and CMV-seropositive.

The chain carries TRBV6-5 and TRBJ2-7; 13 bases are a match to TRBD2. Germline lookup yields CDR1 MNHEY and CDR2 SVGAGI. There are 16 residues in the CDR3. Losses at the gene ends were 0 bases for V and 9 bases for J; bases not matched to a gene: 8. This CDR3 reads CASSYSRGLAGPRQYF. CDR3 nucleotides: TGTGCCAGCAGTTACTCCCGGGGACTAGCGGGACCTAGGCAGTACTTC.

This clone was seen a few times. The V call is TRBV5-6, the J call TRBJ1-1; D is unclear. The germline V gene encodes CDR1 SGHDT and CDR2 YYEEEE. CDR3 length: 13 amino acids. Deletions cut 4 bases from V and 3 bases from J, with 10 bases between. The CDR3 sequence: CASSGGVYTEAFF. CDR3 coding DNA: TGTGCCAGCAGCGGCGGGGTGTACACTGAAGCTTTCTTT. Combining the CDR3 with reference TRBV5-6 and TRBJ1-1 gives the whole variable domain DAGVTQSPTHLIKTRGQQVTLRCSPKSGHDTVSWYQQALGQGPQFIFQYYEEEERQRGNFPDRFSGHQFPNYSSELNVNALLLGDSALYLCASSGGVYTEAFFGQGTRLTVV.

The chain is built from TRBV7-2 and TRBJ1-1; D unresolved. Trimming removed 5 bases from V and 5 bases from J, with 12 bases in between. The CDR3 is made up of 13 amino acids. Germline CDR1 SGHTA, CDR2 FQGNSA. The CDR3 here is CASSQQGRTEAFF. In nucleotides, the CDR3 is TGTGCCAGCAGCCAACAAGGGAGAACTGAAGCTTTCTTT.

The chain couples TRBV11-2 to TRBJ2-1; D is possibly TRBD1 or TRBD2 (5 bases each). The ends were cut back, 6 bases at V and 7 bases at J, with 13 bases in the middle. This CDR3 has 13 residues. Germline lookup yields CDR1 SGHAT and CDR2 FQNNGV. Written as DNA, the CDR3 is TGTGCCAGCAGAGGGACCGAGGGGAATGAGCAGTTCTTC. This encodes CASRGTEGNEQFF.

The chain recombines TRBV7-9 with TRBJ2-7; D is tentatively TRBD1 or TRBD2 (5 bases each). Germline CDR1 SEHNR, CDR2 FQNEAQ (reference sequence). The CDR3 runs 14 residues. V was pared by 4 bases and J by 2 bases, with 12 bases between. The CDR3 coding sequence is TGTGCCAGCAGCTACGGGACGGACACCTACGAGCAGTACTTC. It is translated as CASSYGTDTYEQYF. Full variable domain (remainder filled in from reference TRBV7-9 and TRBJ2-7): DTGVSQNPRHKITKRGQNVTFRCDPISEHNRLYWYRQTLGQGPEFLTYFQNEAQLEKSRLLSDRFSAERPKGSFSTLEIQRTEQGDSAMYLCASSYGTDTYEQYFGPGTRLTVT.

The chain is built from TRBV11-2 and TRBJ2-2; 8 bases map to TRBD1. The CDR3 is made up of 15 amino acids. Germline assignment: CDR1 SGHAT and CDR2 FQNNGV. With 6 bases clipped from V and 3 bases from J, the junction kept 6 bases outside the gene matches. The CDR3 DNA sequence: TGTGCCAGCAGGATGCAGGGGGCTTACACCGGGGAGCTGTTTTTT. It yields the protein CASRMQGAYTGELFF.

This chain uses TRBV18 with TRBJ1-2; D not resolved. CDR3 length: 14 amino acids. Germline values: CDR1 KGHSH, CDR2 LQKENI. V lost 6 bases, J lost 3 bases, and 14 bases lay in between. The CDR3, as DNA: TGTGCCAGCTCCCCTTTGGCGGGAGACTATGGCTACACCTTC. Amino acids: CASSPLAGDYGYTF. Full variable domain (missing parts from reference TRBV18 and TRBJ1-2): NAGVMQNPRHLVRRRGQEARLRCSPMKGHSHVYWYRQLPEEGLKFMVYLQKENIIDESGMPKERFSAEFPKEGPSILRIQQVVRGDSAAYFCASSPLAGDYGYTFGSGTRLTVV.

The rearrangement uses TRBV7-2 and TRBJ2-7; D may match TRBD1 or TRBD2 (6 bases each). Germline CDR1 and CDR2: SGHTA and FQGNSA. This CDR3 has 16 residues. V lost 5 bases and J 6 bases, leaving 23 bases between the germline ends. CDR3 in DNA: TGTGCCAGCAGCACCGATGGACGGGGGACACGTGGCGAGCAGTACTTC. Translating gives CASSTDGRGTRGEQYF.

The gene calls are TRBV27 and TRBJ1-5, with TRBD1 matching 7 bases. The CDR3 has 15 residues. Germline assignment: CDR1 MNHEY and CDR2 SMNVEV (reference sequence). The J segment lost 1 base and the V segment lost 6 bases, leaving 6 bases of the junction unmatched. The CDR3 DNA is TGTGCCAGCAGCAGGGGACAGCTAAGCAATCAGCCCCAGCATTTT. Its translation is CASSRGQLSNQPQHF.

The V and J genes are TRBV9 and TRBJ1-3, with D tentatively TRBD1 (5 bases). Germline assignment: CDR1 SGDLS and CDR2 YYNGEE. V was cut by 0 bases and J by 1 base, with 8 bases left in between. The CDR3 is 15 residues long. The CDR3, as DNA: TGTGCCAGCAGCGTAGTAGGGGAGTCTGGAAACACCATATATTTT. Protein: CASSVVGESGNTIYF.

This clone was seen just once. The CDR3 loop reads CSVGADGAGEQYF. The CDR3 DNA is TGCAGCGTGGGGGCCGACGGGGCGGGCGAGCAGTACTTC. The chain is built from TRBV29-1 and TRBJ2-7, with a tentative D call TRBD1 (6 bases). CDR3 length: 13 residues. Germline CDR1 reads SQVTM; CDR2 reads ANQGSEA. With 6 bases removed from V and 6 bases from J, the gap between germline ends came to 18 bases.